These T cell receptor beta chains were read from a single sample in a study of T-cell memory formation after mild COVID-19. TCRdb re-derived calls from the 5' RACE reads in MiXCR, one entry per CDR3 protein. The sample has roughly 500,000 distinct CDR3 sequences, roughly 20% seen once. Sequencing used PBMCs or a T cell subset sorted from them (not recorded which). These receptors were collected from an adult woman who had mild COVID-19 (a few samples of this study predate the infection). Cell type and time point are not known. Both conserved end residues are part of each CDR3. D genes are given only for firm matches. Some rows mark clone size as missing; the rest say once, few, many or name a class of expanded clone.

V,D,J,size,CDR3,DNA
TRBV9,.,TRBJ1-3,once,CASSVATGRLSGNTIYF,TGTGCCAGCAGCGTAGCTACGGGACGGCTCTCTGGAAACACCATATATTTT
TRBV6-1,TRBD1,TRBJ1-5,few,CASSATRGQGSNQPQHF,TGTGCCAGCAGTGCCACAAGGGGACAGGGGTCCAATCAGCCCCAGCATTTT
TRBV20-1,.,TRBJ2-3,few,CSARAGDEISTDTQYF,TGCAGTGCTAGAGCGGGGGATGAAATTAGCACAGATACGCAGTATTTT
TRBV5-1,TRBD2,TRBJ2-3,few,CASSLGVAGGPTSTDTQYF,TGCGCCAGCAGCTTGGGAGTAGCGGGGGGACCTACTAGCACAGATACGCAGTATTTT
TRBV20-1,.,TRBJ2-7,.,CSAAAEFLSSYEQYF,TGCAGTGCCGCTGCGGAGTTCCTCAGCTCCTACGAGCAGTACTTC
TRBV5-1,TRBD2,TRBJ2-1,few,CASSLDPGLGDNEQFF,TGCGCCAGCAGCTTGGACCCCGGACTAGGAGACAATGAGCAGTTCTTC
TRBV4-3,TRBD2,TRBJ2-7,many,CASSQDLAGTSSYEQYF,TGCGCCAGCAGCCAAGACCTAGCGGGGACGAGCTCCTACGAGCAGTACTTC
TRBV4-1,TRBD2,TRBJ2-7,few,CASSQGASGGYRYF,TGCGCCAGCAGCCAAGGGGCTAGCGGGGGGTACCGGTACTTC
TRBV15,.,TRBJ2-2,.,CATSPDEYLDTGELFF,TGTGCCACCAGCCCTGATGAGTACTTGGACACCGGGGAGCTGTTTTTT
TRBV6-5,.,TRBJ1-4,.,CASSYREGKLFF,TGTGCCAGCAGTTACAGGGAGGGAAAACTGTTTTTT
TRBV10-3,.,TRBJ2-7,.,CAISENRDEQYF,TGTGCCATCAGTGAGAATCGGGACGAGCAGTACTTC
TRBV27,.,TRBJ1-1,.,CASSTIFRTIGNTEAFF,TGTGCCAGCAGTACCATTTTTAGGACAATCGGGAACACTGAAGCTTTCTTT
TRBV7-3,TRBD1,TRBJ2-1,.,CASSPQGGDEQFF,TGTGCCAGCAGCCCACAGGGGGGCGATGAGCAGTTCTTC
TRBV11-2,TRBD2,TRBJ2-1,.,CASSFFPSGRGYNEQFF,TGTGCCAGCAGCTTTTTCCCTAGCGGGAGGGGCTACAATGAGCAGTTCTTC
TRBV20-1,TRBD2,TRBJ2-1,few,CSAPPWGGSSYNEQFF,TGCAGTGCTCCTCCATGGGGGGGGAGCTCCTACAATGAGCAGTTCTTC
TRBV7-9,.,TRBJ1-5,few,CASSLTPAATYSNQPQHF,TGTGCCAGCAGCTTAACCCCGGCCGCCACTTATAGCAATCAGCCCCAGCATTTT
TRBV28,TRBD1,TRBJ1-2,.,CASSTSGTGTYGYTF,TGTGCCAGCAGTACCAGCGGGACAGGGACCTATGGCTACACCTTC
TRBV11-2,.,TRBJ1-3,few,CASSLRPNSGNTIYF,TGTGCCAGCAGCTTAAGACCGAATTCTGGAAACACCATATATTTT
TRBV14,.,TRBJ1-4,.,CASSRNMGEKLFF,TGTGCCAGCAGCCGCAACATGGGTGAAAAACTGTTTTTT
TRBV27,TRBD1,TRBJ2-6,.,CASSPGTGGAGANVLTF,TGTGCCAGCAGTCCCGGGACAGGGGGCGCTGGGGCCAACGTCCTGACTTTC
TRBV20-1,.,TRBJ1-2,many,CSAARQAFSATPNYGYTF,TGCAGTGCGGCGAGACAGGCATTCTCTGCGACCCCTAACTATGGCTACACCTTC
TRBV12-3/TRBV12-4,TRBD1,TRBJ2-1,many,CASSQPQGVRSYNEQFF,TGTGCCAGCAGCCAACCTCAGGGGGTTAGATCCTACAATGAGCAGTTCTTC
TRBV7-8,.,TRBJ2-5,.,CASSLTRAPLGTQYF,TGTGCCAGCAGCTTGACGAGAGCCCCCCTCGGGACCCAGTACTTC